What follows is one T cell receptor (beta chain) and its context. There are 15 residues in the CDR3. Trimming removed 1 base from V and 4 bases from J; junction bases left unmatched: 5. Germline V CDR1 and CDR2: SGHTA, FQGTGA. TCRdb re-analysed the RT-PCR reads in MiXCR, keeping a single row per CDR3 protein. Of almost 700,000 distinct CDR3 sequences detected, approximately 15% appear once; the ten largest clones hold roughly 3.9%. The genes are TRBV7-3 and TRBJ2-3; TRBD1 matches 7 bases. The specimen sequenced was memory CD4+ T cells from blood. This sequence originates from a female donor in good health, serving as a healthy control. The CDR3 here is CASSLSSDRADTQYF. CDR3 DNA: TGTGCCAGCAGCTTAAGCTCCGACAGGGCAGATACGCAGTATTTT.